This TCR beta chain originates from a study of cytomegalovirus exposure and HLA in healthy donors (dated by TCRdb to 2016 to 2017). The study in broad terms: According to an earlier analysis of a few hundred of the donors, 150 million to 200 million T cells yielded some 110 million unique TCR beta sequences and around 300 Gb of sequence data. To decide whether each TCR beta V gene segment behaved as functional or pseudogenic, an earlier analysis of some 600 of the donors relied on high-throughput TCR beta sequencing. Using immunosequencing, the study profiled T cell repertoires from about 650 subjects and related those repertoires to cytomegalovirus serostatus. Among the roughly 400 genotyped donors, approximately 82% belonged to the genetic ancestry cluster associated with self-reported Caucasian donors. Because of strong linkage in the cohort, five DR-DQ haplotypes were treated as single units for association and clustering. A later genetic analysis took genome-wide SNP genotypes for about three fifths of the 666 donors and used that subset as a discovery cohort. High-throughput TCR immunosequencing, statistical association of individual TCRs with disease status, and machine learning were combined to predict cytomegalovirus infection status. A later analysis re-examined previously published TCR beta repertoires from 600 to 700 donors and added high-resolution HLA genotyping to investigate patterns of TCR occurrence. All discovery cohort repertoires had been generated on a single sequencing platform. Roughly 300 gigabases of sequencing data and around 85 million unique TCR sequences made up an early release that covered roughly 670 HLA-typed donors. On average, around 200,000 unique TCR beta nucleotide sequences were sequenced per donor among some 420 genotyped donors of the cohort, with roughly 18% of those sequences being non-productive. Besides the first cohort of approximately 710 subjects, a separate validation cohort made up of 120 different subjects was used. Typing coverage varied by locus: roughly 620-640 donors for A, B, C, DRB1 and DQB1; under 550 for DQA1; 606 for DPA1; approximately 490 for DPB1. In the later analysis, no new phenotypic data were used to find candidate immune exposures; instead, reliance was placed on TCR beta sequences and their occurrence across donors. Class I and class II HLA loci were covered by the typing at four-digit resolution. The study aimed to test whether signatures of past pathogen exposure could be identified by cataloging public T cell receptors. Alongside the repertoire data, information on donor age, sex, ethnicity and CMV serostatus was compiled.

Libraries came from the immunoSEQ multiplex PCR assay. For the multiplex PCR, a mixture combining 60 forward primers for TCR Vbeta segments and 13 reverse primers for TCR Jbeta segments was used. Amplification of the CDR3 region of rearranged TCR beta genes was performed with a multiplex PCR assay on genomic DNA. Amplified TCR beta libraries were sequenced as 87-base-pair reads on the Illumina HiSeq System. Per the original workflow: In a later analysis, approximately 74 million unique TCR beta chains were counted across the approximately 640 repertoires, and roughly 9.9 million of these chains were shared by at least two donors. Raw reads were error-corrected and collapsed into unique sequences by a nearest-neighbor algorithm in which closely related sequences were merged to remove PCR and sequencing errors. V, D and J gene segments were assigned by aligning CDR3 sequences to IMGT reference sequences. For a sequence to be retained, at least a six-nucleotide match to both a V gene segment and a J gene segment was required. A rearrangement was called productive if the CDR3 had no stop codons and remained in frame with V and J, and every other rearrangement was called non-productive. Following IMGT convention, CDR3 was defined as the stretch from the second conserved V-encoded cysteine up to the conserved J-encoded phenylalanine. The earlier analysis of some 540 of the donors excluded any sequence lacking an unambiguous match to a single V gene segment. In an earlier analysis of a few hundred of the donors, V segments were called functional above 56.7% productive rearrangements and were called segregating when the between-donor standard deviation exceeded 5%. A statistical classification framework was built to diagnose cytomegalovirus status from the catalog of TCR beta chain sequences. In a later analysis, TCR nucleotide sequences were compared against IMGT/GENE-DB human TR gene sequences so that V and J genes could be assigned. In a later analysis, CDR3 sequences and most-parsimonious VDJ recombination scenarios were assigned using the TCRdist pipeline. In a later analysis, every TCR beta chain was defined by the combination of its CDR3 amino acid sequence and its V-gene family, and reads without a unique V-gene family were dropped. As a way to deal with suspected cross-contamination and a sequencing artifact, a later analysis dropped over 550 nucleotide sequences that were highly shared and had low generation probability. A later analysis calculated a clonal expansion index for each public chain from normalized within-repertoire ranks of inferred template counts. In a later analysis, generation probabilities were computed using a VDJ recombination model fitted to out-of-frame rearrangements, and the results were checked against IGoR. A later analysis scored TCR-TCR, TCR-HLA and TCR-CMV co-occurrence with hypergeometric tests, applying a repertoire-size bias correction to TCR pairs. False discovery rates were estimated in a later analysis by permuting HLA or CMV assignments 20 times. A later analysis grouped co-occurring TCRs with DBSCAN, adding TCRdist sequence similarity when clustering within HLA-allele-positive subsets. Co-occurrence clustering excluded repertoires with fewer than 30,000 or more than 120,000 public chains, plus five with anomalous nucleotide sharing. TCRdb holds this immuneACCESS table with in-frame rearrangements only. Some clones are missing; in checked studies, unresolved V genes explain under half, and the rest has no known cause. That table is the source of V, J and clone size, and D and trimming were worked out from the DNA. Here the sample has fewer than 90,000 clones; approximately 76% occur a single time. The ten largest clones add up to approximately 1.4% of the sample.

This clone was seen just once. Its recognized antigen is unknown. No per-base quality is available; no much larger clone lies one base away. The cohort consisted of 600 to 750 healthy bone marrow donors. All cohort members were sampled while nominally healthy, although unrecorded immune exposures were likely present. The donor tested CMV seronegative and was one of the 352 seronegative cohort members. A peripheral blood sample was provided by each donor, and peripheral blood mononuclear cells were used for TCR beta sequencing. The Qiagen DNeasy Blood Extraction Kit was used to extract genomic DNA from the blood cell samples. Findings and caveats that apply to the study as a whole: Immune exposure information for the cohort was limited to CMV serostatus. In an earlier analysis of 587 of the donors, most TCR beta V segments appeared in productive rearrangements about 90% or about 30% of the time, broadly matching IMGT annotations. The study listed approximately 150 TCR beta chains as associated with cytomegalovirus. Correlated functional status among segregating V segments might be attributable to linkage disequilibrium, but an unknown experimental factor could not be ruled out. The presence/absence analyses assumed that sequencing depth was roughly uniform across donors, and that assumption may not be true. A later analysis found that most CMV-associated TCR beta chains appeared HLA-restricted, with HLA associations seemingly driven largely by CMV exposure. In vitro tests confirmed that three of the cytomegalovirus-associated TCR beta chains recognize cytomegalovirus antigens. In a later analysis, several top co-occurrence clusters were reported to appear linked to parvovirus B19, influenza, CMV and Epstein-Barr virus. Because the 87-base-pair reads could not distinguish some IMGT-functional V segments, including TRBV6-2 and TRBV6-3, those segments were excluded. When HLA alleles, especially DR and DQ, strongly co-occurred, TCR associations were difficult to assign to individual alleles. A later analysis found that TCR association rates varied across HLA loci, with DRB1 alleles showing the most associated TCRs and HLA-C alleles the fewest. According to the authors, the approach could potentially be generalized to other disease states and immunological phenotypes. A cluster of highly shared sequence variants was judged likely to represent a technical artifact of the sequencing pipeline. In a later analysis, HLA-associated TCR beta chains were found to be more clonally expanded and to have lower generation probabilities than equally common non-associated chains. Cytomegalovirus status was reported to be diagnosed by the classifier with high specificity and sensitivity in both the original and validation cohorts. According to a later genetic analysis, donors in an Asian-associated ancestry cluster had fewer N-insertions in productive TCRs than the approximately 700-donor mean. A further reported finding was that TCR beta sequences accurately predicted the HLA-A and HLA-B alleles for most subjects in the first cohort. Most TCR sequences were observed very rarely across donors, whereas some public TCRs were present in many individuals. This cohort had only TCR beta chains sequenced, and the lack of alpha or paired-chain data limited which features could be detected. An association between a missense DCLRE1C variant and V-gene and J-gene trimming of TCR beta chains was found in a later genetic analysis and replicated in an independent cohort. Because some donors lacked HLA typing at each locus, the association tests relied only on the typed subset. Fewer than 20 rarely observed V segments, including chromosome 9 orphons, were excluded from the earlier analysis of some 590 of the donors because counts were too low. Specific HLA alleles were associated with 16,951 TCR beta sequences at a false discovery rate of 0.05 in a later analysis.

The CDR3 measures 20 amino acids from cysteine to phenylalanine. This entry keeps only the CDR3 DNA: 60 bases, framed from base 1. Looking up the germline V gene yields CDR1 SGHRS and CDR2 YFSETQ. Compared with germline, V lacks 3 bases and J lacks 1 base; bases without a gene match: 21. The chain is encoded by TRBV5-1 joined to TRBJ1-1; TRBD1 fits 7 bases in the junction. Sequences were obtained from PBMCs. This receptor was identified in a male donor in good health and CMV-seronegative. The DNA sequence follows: TGCGCCAGCAGCTCTAATATCCGAGGGGGCGCCCACGGGGAGAACACTGAAGCTTTCTTT. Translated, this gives CASSSNIRGGAHGENTEAFF.